A single sample is the source of the 5 T cell receptor beta chains below, sequenced in a study of T cell clonality in common variable immunodeficiency. Clones were sequenced by immunoSEQ multiplex PCR, and TCRdb holds only the in-frame ones, with some missing. The sample shows fewer than 40,000 clones, none of them appearing just once. The sample comprised peripheral blood mononuclear cells. These TCRs come from a person between 18 and 70 years old in good health.

This clone was seen at least ten times. The CDR3 end lies 3 residues beyond the end of the read and is filled in from the germline J gene. The chain carries TRBV10-1 and TRBJ2-7, with TRBD2 matching 14 bases. Germline V gives CDR1 WNHNN, CDR2 SYGVQD (reference sequence). Losses at the gene ends were 8 bases for V and 5 bases for J; bases not matched to a gene: 2. This CDR3 has 13 residues. The CDR3 sequence is CASVGLAGDEQYF. The part of the CDR3 DNA that was read is TGCGCCAGCGTGGGACTAGCGGGAGACGAG.

This clone appeared many times. The read stops 3 residues short of the end of the CDR3; the missing end is completed from the germline J gene. The chain recombines TRBV19 with TRBJ2-1; 11 nucleotides match TRBD1. CDR3 size: 16 residues. V dropped 6 bases and J dropped 7; count of bases not matched to a gene: 11. In germline, CDR1 is LNHDA, CDR2 SQIVND (reference sequence). Partial CDR3 DNA: TGTGCCAGTAGCCCTGGACAGGGGGCGAGGTTAAATGAG. Encoded protein: CASSPGQGARLNE. The complete CDR3 reads CASSPGQGARLNEQFF.

This clone was seen a handful of times. Read data end 3 residues before the CDR3 end; the end is taken from the germline J gene. This chain uses TRBV18 with TRBJ2-2; D perhaps matches TRBD1 (7 bases). CDR3 length: 15 residues. Germline CDR1 reads KGHSH; CDR2 reads LQKENI. The CDR3 DNA, read in part, is TGTGCCAGCTCACCACGACAGGGACTTAATGAAAAG. This translates into CASSPRQGLNEK. The CDR3 in full is CASSPRQGLNEKLFF. Combining the CDR3 with reference TRBV18 and TRBJ2-2 gives the whole variable domain NAGVMQNPRHLVRRRGQEARLRCSPMKGHSHVYWYRQLPEEGLKFMVYLQKENIIDESGMPKERFSAEFPKEGPSILRIQQVVRGDSAAYFCASSPRQGLNEKLFFGEGSRLTVL.

In this sample, this clone turned up many times. The read gets to within 3 residues of the CDR3 end, and the germline J gene fills in the rest. The chain carries TRBV10-3 and TRBJ1-5; D is possibly TRBD1 (6 bases). Between the trimmed V and J ends, which lost 6 bases and 5 bases, there was a span of 11 bases. Per germline, CDR1 ENHRY and CDR2 SYGVKD. The CDR3 totals 13 residues. CDR3 bases read: TGTGCCATCAGACAGGGCCCTGATCAGCCC. It specifies CAIRQGPDQP. The entire CDR3 is CAIRQGPDQPQHF.

This clone showed up just a few times. The sequence runs out 3 residues before the end of the CDR3; the remainder is reconstructed from the germline J gene. This sequence joins TRBV7-9 and TRBJ2-4, with D possibly TRBD2 on 6 matching bases. This CDR3 region has 12 residues. The germline CDR1 and CDR2 sequences are SEHNR and FQNEAQ (reference sequence). CDR3 DNA (partial): TGTGCCAGCAGCCCGGAGGGGAGTGGT. Protein sequence: CASSPEGSG. The complete CDR3 reads CASSPEGSGQYF.